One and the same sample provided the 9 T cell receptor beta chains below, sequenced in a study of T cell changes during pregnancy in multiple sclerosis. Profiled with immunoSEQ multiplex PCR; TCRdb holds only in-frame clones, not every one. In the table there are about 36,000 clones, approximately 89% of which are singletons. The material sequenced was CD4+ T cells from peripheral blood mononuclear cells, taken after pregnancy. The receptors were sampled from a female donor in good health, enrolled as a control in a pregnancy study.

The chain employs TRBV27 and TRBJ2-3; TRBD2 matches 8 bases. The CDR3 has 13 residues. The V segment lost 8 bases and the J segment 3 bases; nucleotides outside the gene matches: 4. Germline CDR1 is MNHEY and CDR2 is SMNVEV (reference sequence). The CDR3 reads CASHPSGTDTQYF. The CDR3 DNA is TGTGCCAGCCATCCTAGCGGGACAGATACGCAGTATTTT.

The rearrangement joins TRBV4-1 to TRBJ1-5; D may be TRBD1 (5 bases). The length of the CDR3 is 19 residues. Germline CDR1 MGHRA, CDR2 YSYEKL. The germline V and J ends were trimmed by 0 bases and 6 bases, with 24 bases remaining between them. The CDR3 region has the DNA TGCGCCAGCAGCCAAGATGGGGGGACGGGGCTTCCTCGGGGTCAGCCCCAGCATTTT. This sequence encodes CASSQDGGTGLPRGQPQHF.

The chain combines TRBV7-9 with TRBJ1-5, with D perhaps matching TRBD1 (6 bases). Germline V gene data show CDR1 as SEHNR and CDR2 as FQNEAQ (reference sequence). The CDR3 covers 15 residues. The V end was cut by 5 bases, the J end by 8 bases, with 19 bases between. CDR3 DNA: TGTGCCAGCAGCCAACAGGGAGGGGACCATGAGCCCCAGCATTTT. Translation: CASSQQGGDHEPQHF.

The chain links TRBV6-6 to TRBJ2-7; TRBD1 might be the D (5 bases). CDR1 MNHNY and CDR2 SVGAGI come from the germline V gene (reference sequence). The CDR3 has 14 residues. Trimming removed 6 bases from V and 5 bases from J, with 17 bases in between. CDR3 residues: CASSHSSGWHEQYF. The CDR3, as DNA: TGTGCCAGCAGCCATTCCTCAGGGTGGCACGAGCAGTACTTC.

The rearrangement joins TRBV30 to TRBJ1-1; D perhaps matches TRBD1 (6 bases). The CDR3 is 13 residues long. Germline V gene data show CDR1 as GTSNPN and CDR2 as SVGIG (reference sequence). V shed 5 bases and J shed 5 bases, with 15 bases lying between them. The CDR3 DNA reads TGTGCCTGGCAGGGGCACGGTAAGACTGAAGCTTTCTTT. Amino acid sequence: CAWQGHGKTEAFF.

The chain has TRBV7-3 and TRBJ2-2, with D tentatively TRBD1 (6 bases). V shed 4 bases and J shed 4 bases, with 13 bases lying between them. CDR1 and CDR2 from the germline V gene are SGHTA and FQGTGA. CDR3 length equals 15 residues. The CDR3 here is CASSSQGSFTGELFF. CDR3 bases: TGTGCCAGCAGCTCTCAGGGGTCGTTCACCGGGGAGCTGTTTTTT.

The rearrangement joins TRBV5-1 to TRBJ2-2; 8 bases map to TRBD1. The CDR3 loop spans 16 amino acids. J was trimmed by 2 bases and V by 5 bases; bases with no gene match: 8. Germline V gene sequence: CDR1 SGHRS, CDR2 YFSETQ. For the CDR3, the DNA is TGCGCCAGCAGGGATGACAGGGGCGTCAACACCGGGGAGCTGTTTTTT. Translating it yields CASRDDRGVNTGELFF.

The CDR3 region is CASSQEDTRNEKLFF. CDR3 DNA: TGCGCCAGCAGCCAAGAGGACACGAGAAATGAAAAACTGTTTTTT. The V and J genes are TRBV4-1 and TRBJ1-4, with a tentative D call TRBD1 (5 bases). Germline CDR1 MGHRA, CDR2 YSYEKL. Deletions cut 0 bases from V and 5 bases from J, with 10 bases between. This CDR3 contains 15 residues.

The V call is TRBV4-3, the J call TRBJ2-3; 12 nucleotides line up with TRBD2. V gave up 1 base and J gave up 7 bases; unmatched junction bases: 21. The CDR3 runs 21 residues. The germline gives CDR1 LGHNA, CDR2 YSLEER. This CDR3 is CASSQAGASGGAVLSINTQYF. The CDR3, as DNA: TGCGCCAGCAGCCAAGCGGGCGCTAGCGGGGGGGCCGTTTTGTCGATAAATACGCAGTATTTT.